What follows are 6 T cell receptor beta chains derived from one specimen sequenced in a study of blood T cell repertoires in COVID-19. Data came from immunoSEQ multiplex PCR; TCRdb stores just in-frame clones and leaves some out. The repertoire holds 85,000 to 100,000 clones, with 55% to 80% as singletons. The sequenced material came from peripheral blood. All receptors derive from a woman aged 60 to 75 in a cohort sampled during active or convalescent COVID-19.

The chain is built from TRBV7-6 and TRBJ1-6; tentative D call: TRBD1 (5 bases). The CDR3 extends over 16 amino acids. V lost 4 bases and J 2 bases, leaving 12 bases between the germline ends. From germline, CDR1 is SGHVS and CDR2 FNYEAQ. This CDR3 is CASSSLRQPYNSPLHF. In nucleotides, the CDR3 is TGTGCCAGCAGCTCCCTCCGACAGCCCTATAATTCACCCCTCCACTTT.

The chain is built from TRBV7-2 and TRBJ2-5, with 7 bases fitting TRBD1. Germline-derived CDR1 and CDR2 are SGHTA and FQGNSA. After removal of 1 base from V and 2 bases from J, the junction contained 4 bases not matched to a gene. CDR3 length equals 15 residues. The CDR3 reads CASSLGDRLQETQYF. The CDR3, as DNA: TGTGCCAGCAGCTTAGGGGACAGACTTCAAGAGACCCAGTACTTC.

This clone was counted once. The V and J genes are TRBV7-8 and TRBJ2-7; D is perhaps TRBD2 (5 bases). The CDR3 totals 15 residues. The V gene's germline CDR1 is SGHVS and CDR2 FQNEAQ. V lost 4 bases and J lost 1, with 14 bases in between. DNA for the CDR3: TGTGCCAGCAGCTCCCGCGGACTCCAGTCCTACGAGCAGTACTTC. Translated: CASSSRGLQSYEQYF.

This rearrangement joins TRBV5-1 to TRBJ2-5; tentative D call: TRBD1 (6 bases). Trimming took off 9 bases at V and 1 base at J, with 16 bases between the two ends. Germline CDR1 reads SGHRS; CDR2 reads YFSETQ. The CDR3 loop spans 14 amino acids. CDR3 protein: CANKNRVPQETQYF. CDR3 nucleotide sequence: TGCGCCAACAAAAACAGGGTCCCCCAAGAGACCCAGTACTTC.

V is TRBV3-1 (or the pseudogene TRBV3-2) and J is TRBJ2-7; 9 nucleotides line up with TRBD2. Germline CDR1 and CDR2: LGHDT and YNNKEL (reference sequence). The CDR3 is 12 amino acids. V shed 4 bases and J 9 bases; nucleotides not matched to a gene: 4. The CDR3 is CASSLAGARQYF. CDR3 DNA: TGTGCCAGCAGCCTAGCGGGGGCCCGGCAGTACTTC.

DNA for the CDR3: TGTGCCAGCAGTTACGGACAGGGAACTCAGCCCCAGCATTTT. Translating gives CASSYGQGTQPQHF. The chain couples TRBV6-5 to TRBJ1-5; 8 nucleotides align to TRBD1. Germline V lookup: CDR1 MNHEY, CDR2 SVGAGI. This CDR3 has 14 amino acids. J gave up 6 bases and V 2 bases, and 3 bases lay outside the gene matches.